The 26 T cell receptor beta chains presented below share a single source sample, sequenced in a study of cytomegalovirus exposure and HLA in healthy donors. It was with 60 Vbeta and 13 Jbeta primers that the PCR ran. Method: immunoSEQ multiplex PCR; TCRdb's copy keeps in-frame clones and lacks some. The sample includes 200,000 or so clones, roughly four fifths seen only once; the top ten take 0.098%. Sequencing used PBMCs. These receptors were obtained from a boy aged 2 to 10 in good health and CMV-seronegative.

The chain carries TRBV7-9 and TRBJ2-7, with TRBD1 matching over 7 bases. This CDR3 comprises 18 residues. Trimming took 5 bases from V and 4 from J; bases not matched to a gene: 20. Germline CDR1 and CDR2: SEHNR and FQNEAQ (reference sequence). CDR3 DNA sequence: TGTGCCAGCAGCCCCCGGCGGCCGGTACAGGGGCTTGTATACGAGCAGTACTTC. Translation gives CASSPRRPVQGLVYEQYF.

This rearrangement joins TRBV11-1 to TRBJ2-3; the match to TRBD2 covers 8 bases. The ends lost 5 bases at V and 4 bases at J; junction bases unmatched: 5. Germline values: CDR1 SGHAT, CDR2 FQDESV (reference sequence). CDR3 length: 14 residues. The CDR3 region has the DNA TGTGCCAGCAGCCCCGGGGGGGCATCAGATACGCAGTATTTT. Protein: CASSPGGASDTQYF.

This chain joins TRBV7-3 and TRBJ2-3; tentatively, D is TRBD2 (6 bases). This CDR3 has 15 residues. Germline V gene sequence: CDR1 SGHTA, CDR2 FQGTGA. The V end was cut by 4 bases, the J end by 1 base, with 12 bases between. The CDR3 region has the DNA TGTGCCAGCAGCTCCCTAGCGTCAGGCACAGATACGCAGTATTTT. This sequence encodes CASSSLASGTDTQYF.

The chain recombines TRBV9 with TRBJ2-1; D perhaps matches TRBD2 (7 bases). The CDR3 runs to 14 residues. The germline V gene has CDR1 SGDLS and CDR2 YYNGEE. The germline V and J ends were trimmed by 0 bases and 10 bases, with 14 bases remaining between them. CDR3 coding DNA: TGTGCCAGCAGCGTAGAAGTGGGGGGGCCGGAGCAGTTCTTC. Translated, it gives CASSVEVGGPEQFF.

This sequence joins TRBV4-1 and TRBJ2-1, with 8 nucleotides matching TRBD2. This CDR3 spans 16 amino acids. In germline, CDR1 is MGHRA, CDR2 YSYEKL. V lost 1 base to trimming and J lost 7 bases; unmatched junction nucleotides: 9. CDR3 sequence reads: CASSQAGRGGQNEQFF. The CDR3 DNA reads as TGCGCCAGCAGCCAAGCTGGTCGGGGGGGCCAGAATGAGCAGTTCTTC.

This clone has a handful of counts. Other DNA sequences in the sample encode the same CDR3. The chain recombines TRBV4-3 with TRBJ1-2; D is ambiguous. Trimming took off 0 bases at V and 3 bases at J, with 17 bases between the two ends. There are 17 residues in the CDR3. Germline V gene lookup returns CDR1 LGHNA and CDR2 YSLEER. The CDR3 region is CASSQDFTPRGYYGYTF. Here the CDR3 DNA reads TGCGCCAGCAGCCAAGATTTCACCCCAAGAGGGTACTATGGCTACACCTTC.

The table lists this clone with a count of one. The chain has TRBV2 and TRBJ1-1, with 8 bases aligning to TRBD1. The CDR3 sequence is 15 residues long. The V and J ends lost 4 bases and 2 bases, in that order; junction bases with no gene match: 6. Per the germline V gene, CDR1 is SNHLY and CDR2 is FYNNEI. CDR3 bases: TGTGCCAGCAGTGGTACGGACAGGGAAAACACTGAAGCTTTCTTT. Protein: CASSGTDRENTEAFF. Complete variable domain (other parts from reference TRBV2 and TRBJ1-1): EPEVTQTPSHQVTQMGQEVILRCVPISNHLYFYWYRQILGQKVEFLVSFYNNEISEKSEIFDDQFSVERPDGSNFTLKIRSTKLEDSAMYFCASSGTDRENTEAFFGQGTRLTVV.

This chain links TRBV5-1 with TRBJ1-1; D is unresolved. This CDR3 is built from 15 residues. The germline V gene encodes CDR1 SGHRS and CDR2 YFSETQ. Trimming took 3 bases from V and 6 from J, leaving 18 bases between them. The CDR3 DNA follows: TGCGCCAGCAGCTATTGGGTATCCGGGTTCGCTGAAGCTTTCTTT. Its translation: CASSYWVSGFAEAFF.

V usage is TRBV10-3 and J usage is TRBJ1-2; D is uncertain. The CDR3 runs to 15 residues. V was pared by 3 bases and J by 4 bases, with 15 bases between. Germline V gene lookup returns CDR1 ENHRY and CDR2 SYGVKD. The DNA of the CDR3 is TGTGCCATCAGTGATTCGCCGGCAGGCGTCTATGGCTACACCTTC. Protein product: CAISDSPAGVYGYTF.

The chain has TRBV7-6 and TRBJ2-7; TRBD1 matches 8 bases. Germline values: CDR1 SGHVS, CDR2 FNYEAQ. J lost 6 bases, V lost 3 bases, and 4 bases had no gene match. The CDR3 runs to 13 residues. For the CDR3, the DNA is TGTGCCAGCAGCTTTAGGACAGGGTCCGAGCAGTACTTC. Translating it yields CASSFRTGSEQYF.

J is TRBJ1-6 and V is TRBV13; 7 bases map to TRBD1. The germline gives CDR1 PRHDT, CDR2 FYEKMQ (reference sequence). The CDR3 runs to 17 residues. V dropped 5 bases and J dropped 5; count of bases not matched to a gene: 12. The chain's CDR3 is CASSHKQGSVHNSPLHF. The CDR3 DNA sequence: TGTGCCAGCAGCCACAAACAGGGGTCGGTGCATAATTCACCCCTCCACTTT.

The V and J genes are TRBV6-1 and TRBJ1-5; TRBD1 aligns across 8 bases. The CDR3 runs to 15 residues. The germline V gene encodes CDR1 MNHNS and CDR2 SASEGT. V shed 6 bases and J 0 bases; nucleotides not matched to a gene: 4. CDR3 region: CASRTGQDSNQPQHF. CDR3 sequence (DNA): TGTGCCAGCAGGACGGGACAGGATAGCAATCAGCCCCAGCATTTT.

The chain has TRBV19 and TRBJ1-1; a weak D match, TRBD1 (5 bases). Germline V lookup: CDR1 LNHDA, CDR2 SQIVND (reference sequence). The CDR3 is made up of 12 amino acids. V was trimmed by 3 bases and J by 4 bases, leaving 6 bases between them. The chain's CDR3 is CASSMGGTEAFF. CDR3 nucleotides: TGTGCCAGTAGTATGGGGGGCACTGAAGCTTTCTTT.

The CDR3 loop reads CASSLRAREGVNGYTF. The DNA of the CDR3 is TGTGCCAGCAGTTTAAGGGCTCGGGAGGGGGTCAATGGCTACACCTTC. This chain connects TRBV27 to TRBJ1-2, with D possibly being TRBD1 (6 bases). The V and J ends lost 2 bases and 6 bases respectively, with 19 bases between them. This CDR3 is 16 amino acids long. Per the germline V gene, CDR1 is MNHEY and CDR2 is SMNVEV (reference sequence).

The chain uses TRBV29-1 and TRBJ1-1; possible D gene TRBD1, 5 bases. The CDR3 extends over 12 amino acids. Germline-derived CDR1 and CDR2 are SQVTM and ANQGSEA. Trimming left V 4 bases short and J 1 base short, with 7 bases between. CDR3 coding DNA: TGCAGCGTTGCGGACACGAACACTGAAGCTTTCTTT. This translates into CSVADTNTEAFF.

The rearrangement uses TRBV19 and TRBJ2-7; D perhaps matches TRBD1 (6 bases). Germline values: CDR1 LNHDA, CDR2 SQIVND (reference sequence). The CDR3 is made up of 14 amino acids. Between the trimmed V and J ends, which lost 3 bases and 3 bases, there was a span of 12 bases. The CDR3 DNA follows: TGTGCCAGTAGTATGGGGACACCGAACTACGAGCAGTACTTC. Translated, it gives CASSMGTPNYEQYF.

This chain connects TRBV5-1 to TRBJ2-5; 7 bases agree with TRBD2. The V and J ends lost 0 bases and 2 bases, in that order; junction bases with no gene match: 7. Germline V gives CDR1 SGHRS, CDR2 YFSETQ. The CDR3 length is 16 residues. The CDR3 region has the DNA TGCGCCAGCAGCTTGGATCTGGGGGGGACGCAAGAGACCCAGTACTTC. This sequence encodes CASSLDLGGTQETQYF.

The J gene is TRBJ1-1, the V gene TRBV6-1; possible D gene TRBD1, 6 bases. The CDR3 has 12 residues. Trimming shortened V by 5 bases and J by 10 bases, and 14 bases separated the two germline ends. The V gene's germline CDR1 is MNHNS and CDR2 SASEGT. The CDR3 nucleotides read TGTGCCAGCAGTCGGCGGGCAGGGGTAGCTTTCTTT. Amino acid sequence: CASSRRAGVAFF.

In the case of this clone: Different DNA sequences within this sample yield the same CDR3. The rearrangement joins TRBV7-9 to TRBJ1-5; D may be TRBD1 (5 bases). Germline CDR1 is SEHNR and CDR2 is FQNEAQ (reference sequence). Trimming shortened V by 1 base and J by 4 bases, and 11 bases separated the two germline ends. This CDR3 has 15 residues. As DNA, the CDR3 is TGTGCCAGCAGCTTAGGGGGGGGGAGAAATCAGCCCCAGCATTTT. Amino acid sequence: CASSLGGGRNQPQHF.

This chain connects TRBV7-2 to TRBJ1-2; 8 bases match TRBD1. The CDR3 has 15 residues. The V and J ends lost 1 base and 10 bases, in that order; junction bases with no gene match: 11. Germline V gives CDR1 SGHTA, CDR2 FQGNSA. CDR3 nucleotide sequence: TGTGCCAGCAGCTTAGTTGCGACAGGGGAAAGAGACTACACCTTC. This encodes CASSLVATGERDYTF. Based on the CDR3 plus reference TRBV7-2 and TRBJ1-2, the full variable domain is GAGVSQSPSNKVTEKGKDVELRCDPISGHTALYWYRQSLGQGLEFLIYFQGNSAPDKSGLPSDRFSAERTGGSVSTLTIQRTQQEDSAVYLCASSLVATGERDYTFGSGTRLTVV.

V gene TRBV19 combines with J gene TRBJ2-5; 7 nucleotides match TRBD1. This CDR3 comprises 12 residues. Germline values: CDR1 LNHDA, CDR2 SQIVND (reference sequence). V gave up 6 bases and J gave up 4 bases; unmatched junction bases: 2. CDR3 sequence: CASRRQGETQYF. The CDR3 bases are TGTGCCAGTAGAAGACAGGGAGAGACCCAGTACTTC. The whole variable domain, filled in from reference TRBV19 and TRBJ2-5, reads DGGITQSPKYLFRKEGQNVTLSCEQNLNHDAMYWYRQDPGQGLRLIYYSQIVNDFQKGDIAEGYSVSREKKESFPLTVTSAQKNPTAFYLCASRRQGETQYFGPGTRLLVL.

The J gene is TRBJ1-1, the V gene TRBV7-2; TRBD1 agrees at 10 bases. Germline V gene sequence: CDR1 SGHTA, CDR2 FQGNSA. CDR3 length equals 15 residues. V shed 3 bases and J 6 bases; nucleotides not matched to a gene: 7. In DNA form, the CDR3 reads TGTGCCAGCAGCTTTAGGACAGGGGGAGGGGCTGAAGCTTTCTTT. It encodes CASSFRTGGGAEAFF.

V usage is TRBV4-3 and J usage is TRBJ2-3, with 8 bases aligning to TRBD2. Losses at the gene ends were 0 bases for V and 3 bases for J; bases not matched to a gene: 5. Germline V gives CDR1 LGHNA, CDR2 YSLEER. The CDR3 has 16 amino acids. The CDR3 sequence is CASSQDRAGVTDTQYF. CDR3 DNA sequence: TGCGCCAGCAGCCAAGATCGAGCGGGGGTTACAGATACGCAGTATTTT.

The chain joins TRBV10-3 to TRBJ1-3, with 8 bases that match TRBD1. Unmatched junction bases numbered 0, after V lost 6 bases and J lost 2 bases. Germline-derived CDR1 and CDR2 are ENHRY and SYGVKD. The length of the CDR3 is 13 residues. CDR3 loop: CAIRQGAGNTIYF. The CDR3 bases are TGTGCCATCAGACAGGGGGCTGGAAACACCATATATTTT.

The rearrangement uses TRBV14 and TRBJ2-1, with a possible D match to TRBD2 (8 bases). This CDR3 comprises 17 residues. Germline CDR1 SGHDN, CDR2 FVKESK. V gave up 2 bases and J gave up 7 bases, with 21 bases separating them. Here the CDR3 DNA reads TGTGCCAGCAGCCAAAAAATTTCCGGGAGGGGGCGGAATGAGCAGTTCTTC. It codes for CASSQKISGRGRNEQFF.

The genes are TRBV7-2 and TRBJ2-3; no firm D call. CDR1 is SGHTA and CDR2 is FQGNSA in the germline V gene. V lost 5 bases to trimming and J lost 2 bases, with 2 bases between them. There are 11 residues in the CDR3. In nucleotides, the CDR3 is TGTGCCAGCAGCCTCACAGATACGCAGTATTTT. Residues: CASSLTDTQYF.